This passage covers 24 T cell receptor beta chains from one sample sequenced in a study of blood T cell repertoires in COVID-19. The assay was immunoSEQ multiplex PCR, and TCRdb's table has in-frame clones only and misses some. This sample has under 40,000 clones, with approximately 93% found just once. Sequencing used peripheral blood. These receptors all stem from a male donor with active COVID-19.

The chain couples TRBV6-5 to TRBJ1-2, with 9 bases fitting TRBD1. The CDR3 sequence is 15 residues long. The germline CDR1 and CDR2 sequences are MNHEY and SVGAGI. Germline trimming cut 6 bases from V and 8 bases from J; bases unmatched to any gene: 13. The CDR3 spells CASRAPGQGSRGYTF. The CDR3 DNA sequence: TGTGCCAGCAGGGCCCCGGGACAGGGATCGCGCGGCTACACCTTC.

The V gene is TRBV6-5, the J gene TRBJ1-2, with 10 positions matching TRBD1. The CDR3 spans 15 residues. Germline loops: CDR1 MNHEY, CDR2 SVGAGI. The J segment lost 7 bases and the V segment lost 10 bases, leaving 15 bases of the junction unmatched. Here the CDR3 DNA reads TGTGCCACCGCTAGACAGGGGGCTATGAATGCTGGCTACACCTTC. It yields the protein CATARQGAMNAGYTF.

This clone has just one count. The gene calls are TRBV27 and TRBJ2-7; 11 bases map to TRBD1. The V gene's germline CDR1 is MNHEY and CDR2 SMNVEV (reference sequence). The CDR3 extends over 14 amino acids. The trim removed 8 bases at V and 1 base at J, leaving 4 bases unmatched. The DNA of the CDR3 is TGTGCCAGCGGGGACAGGGGGGTTTCCTACGAGCAGTACTTC. Translating gives CASGDRGVSYEQYF.

The rearrangement uses TRBV5-8 and TRBJ1-3; 8 nucleotides match TRBD1. The length of the CDR3 is 16 residues. V lost 4 bases and J lost 1; bases outside the gene matches: 7. CDR1 is SGHTS, CDR2 YDEGEE, per germline. This chain's CDR3 is CASSPRQGLSGNTIYF. In DNA, the CDR3 is TGTGCCAGCAGCCCCAGACAGGGGTTGTCTGGAAACACCATATATTTT.

The V gene is TRBV4-1, the J gene TRBJ2-5; 10 bases are a match to TRBD2. Per the germline V gene, CDR1 is MGHRA and CDR2 is YSYEKL. There are 16 residues in the CDR3. Unmatched junction bases numbered 5, after V lost 1 base and J lost 3 bases. CDR3 in amino acids: CASSQGGAGGEETQYF. In DNA form, the CDR3 reads TGCGCCAGCAGCCAAGGTGGAGCGGGGGGGGAAGAGACCCAGTACTTC.

The chain carries TRBV4-1 and TRBJ1-2; a possible D gene is TRBD1 (5 bases). The V end lost 1 base, the J end lost 5 bases, and 11 bases lay between the germline ends. This CDR3 region has 14 residues. CDR1 and CDR2 (germline): MGHRA, YSYEKL. Here the CDR3 DNA reads TGCGCCAGCAGCCAAGCAAGTAGGACATATGGCTACACCTTC. Translated, it gives CASSQASRTYGYTF.

This chain joins TRBV7-9 and TRBJ2-1, with TRBD2 identical over 12 bases. The CDR3 has 16 residues. J lost 8 bases, V lost 5 bases, and 10 bases had no gene match. CDR1 and CDR2 from the germline V gene are SEHNR and FQNEAQ (reference sequence). CDR3 nucleotide sequence: TGTGCCAGCAGCCCAGGGACTAGCGGGTATATGGATGAGCAGTTCTTC. Protein: CASSPGTSGYMDEQFF.

The V and J genes are TRBV7-9 and TRBJ1-2; possible D gene TRBD1, 6 bases. Germline V lookup: CDR1 SEHNR, CDR2 FQNEAQ (reference sequence). V was cut by 1 base and J by 4 bases, with 10 bases left in between. CDR3 length equals 14 residues. CDR3 in amino acids: CASSLERGTYGYTF. CDR3 sequence (DNA): TGTGCCAGCAGCTTAGAGAGGGGGACCTATGGCTACACCTTC.

The rearrangement uses TRBV7-6 and TRBJ2-1; 11 bases are a match to TRBD2. The CDR3 length is 15 residues. J lost 7 bases, V lost 5 bases, and 7 bases had no gene match. Germline V gene sequence: CDR1 SGHVS, CDR2 FNYEAQ. In nucleotides, the CDR3 is TGTGCCAGCAGCGCGACTAGCGGGGAGAAAAATGAGCAGTTCTTC. Translating gives CASSATSGEKNEQFF.

The rearrangement uses TRBV19 and TRBJ2-5, with D maybe TRBD1 (6 bases). Germline V CDR1 and CDR2: LNHDA, SQIVND (reference sequence). The CDR3 sequence is 18 residues long. Trimming removed 5 bases from V and 0 bases from J, with 22 bases in between. This chain's CDR3 is CASSDPKTGLWYQETQYF. The CDR3 DNA sequence: TGTGCCAGTAGTGACCCCAAGACAGGCCTGTGGTACCAAGAGACCCAGTACTTC.

This clone was seen only once. The rearrangement uses TRBV29-1 and TRBJ2-5; possibly TRBD1 for D (7 bases). The germline CDR1 and CDR2 sequences are SQVTM and ANQGSEA. Trimming shortened V by 8 bases and J by 5 bases, and 18 bases separated the two germline ends. This CDR3 comprises 13 residues. This CDR3 is CSSGGLPRETQYF. The CDR3 DNA reads TGCAGCTCAGGGGGGTTGCCGAGGGAGACCCAGTACTTC.

The gene calls are TRBV2 and TRBJ2-4, with D maybe TRBD2 (6 bases). Germline-derived CDR1 and CDR2 are SNHLY and FYNNEI. The V end was cut by 2 bases, the J end by 1 base, with 15 bases between. The CDR3 totals 17 residues. The CDR3 DNA reads as TGTGCCAGCAGTGAAAGATCGCCTAGCGAGGCCAAAAACATTCAGTACTTC. Protein sequence: CASSERSPSEAKNIQYF.

The chain uses TRBV10-3 and TRBJ2-7; a possible D gene is TRBD1 (6 bases). CDR1 and CDR2 (germline): ENHRY, SYGVKD. The CDR3 contains 15 residues. V lost 0 bases, J lost 0 bases, and 9 bases lay in between. The CDR3, as DNA: TGTGCCATCAGTGAGTCAAACAGGGACTCCTACGAGCAGTACTTC. It encodes CAISESNRDSYEQYF.

The CDR3 sequence: CASSYAGGRETQYF. In DNA, the CDR3 is TGTGCCAGCAGTTATGCAGGGGGCCGTGAGACCCAGTACTTC. The chain recombines TRBV6-2 or TRBV6-3 with TRBJ2-5, with 8 bases aligning to TRBD1. The CDR3 is 14 amino acids. The V and J ends lost 3 bases and 5 bases, in that order; junction bases with no gene match: 5. Germline V gene sequence: CDR1 MNHEY, CDR2 SVGEGT.

This sequence joins TRBV9 and TRBJ2-4; 10 positions agree with TRBD2. V trimming: 3 bases; J trimming: 2 bases; junction bases outside the gene matches: 2. CDR1 is SGDLS, CDR2 YYNGEE, per germline. The CDR3 covers 15 residues. This CDR3 is CASSAAGGPKNIQYF. In nucleotides, the CDR3 is TGTGCCAGCAGCGCAGCGGGGGGGCCCAAAAACATTCAGTACTTC.

This rearrangement joins TRBV2 to TRBJ1-1; the D is unclear. The germline gives CDR1 SNHLY, CDR2 FYNNEI. V lost 1 base, J lost 11 bases, and 14 bases lay in between. The length of the CDR3 is 13 residues. The CDR3 here is CASSEGPSQWAFF. The CDR3 DNA reads TGTGCCAGCAGTGAAGGTCCGTCGCAGTGGGCTTTCTTT.

The CDR3 DNA is TGTGCCAGCAGCTTAGCTGGGTTTACAAGGGGATCACCCCTCCACTTT. Translated, it gives CASSLAGFTRGSPLHF. The chain links TRBV7-2 to TRBJ1-6; weak D call: TRBD1 (5 bases). This CDR3 comprises 16 residues. Trimming pared 0 bases from V and 10 bases from J, leaving 16 bases between. The germline V gene has CDR1 SGHTA and CDR2 FQGNSA. Based on the CDR3 plus reference TRBV7-2 and TRBJ1-6, the full variable domain is GAGVSQSPSNKVTEKGKDVELRCDPISGHTALYWYRQSLGQGLEFLIYFQGNSAPDKSGLPSDRFSAERTGGSVSTLTIQRTQQEDSAVYLCASSLAGFTRGSPLHFGNGTRLTVT.

V gene TRBV6-5 combines with J gene TRBJ2-7, with 8 positions matching TRBD1. V lost 8 bases to trimming and J lost 4 bases; unmatched junction nucleotides: 7. The CDR3 consists of 13 residues. Per germline, CDR1 MNHEY and CDR2 SVGAGI. The CDR3 sequence: CASGRGRFYEQYF. CDR3 bases: TGTGCCAGCGGCAGGGGGCGGTTTTACGAGCAGTACTTC.

The chain has TRBV19 and TRBJ1-1; 8 bases fit TRBD1. Germline V gene lookup returns CDR1 LNHDA and CDR2 SQIVND (reference sequence). V shed 8 bases and J 11 bases; nucleotides not matched to a gene: 10. The CDR3 consists of 12 residues. CDR3 nucleotides: TGTGCCAGTGGTTCAGGGGGCATTAGGGCTTTCTTT. Its protein product is CASGSGGIRAFF.

This chain uses TRBV4-1 with TRBJ1-1; D gene unclear. Germline V CDR1 and CDR2: MGHRA, YSYEKL. The CDR3 runs 15 residues. With 1 base removed from V and 2 bases from J, the gap between germline ends came to 11 bases. The CDR3 DNA reads as TGCGCCAGCAGCCAAGCTTTCCGGGAAAACACTGAAGCTTTCTTT. Protein product: CASSQAFRENTEAFF.

The chain couples TRBV4-1 to TRBJ1-4; 8 bases agree with TRBD1. This CDR3 region has 22 residues. The V gene end was trimmed by 5 bases and the J gene end by 2 bases; junction bases not matched to a gene: 25. Germline V CDR1 and CDR2: MGHRA, YSYEKL. This CDR3 is CASSLSTSPGGIYYLTNEKLFF. The CDR3 bases are TGCGCCAGCAGCTTATCCACGTCCCCAGGGGGCATCTATTATCTGACTAATGAAAAACTGTTTTTT.

The chain couples TRBV5-1 to TRBJ1-5, with 7 positions matching TRBD1. V lost 5 bases to trimming and J lost 1 base; unmatched junction nucleotides: 3. The length of the CDR3 is 14 residues. Germline CDR1 reads SGHRS; CDR2 reads YFSETQ. The CDR3 DNA reads as TGCGCCAGCAGGGAGGGGGCGAGCAATCAGCCCCAGCATTTT. Protein sequence: CASREGASNQPQHF.

This chain's CDR3 is CASMRGFSGANVLTF. In nucleotides, the CDR3 is TGTGCCAGCATGCGGGGATTCTCTGGGGCCAACGTCCTGACTTTC. J is TRBJ2-6 and V is TRBV6-5; maybe TRBD2 (6 bases). Trimming shortened V by 7 bases and J by 0 bases, and 10 bases separated the two germline ends. CDR1 and CDR2 (germline): MNHEY, SVGAGI. CDR3 size: 15 residues.

The genes are TRBV15 and TRBJ2-3, with 12 nucleotides matching TRBD2. CDR1 is LNHNV and CDR2 is YYDKDF in the germline V gene (reference sequence). The trim removed 1 base at V and 6 bases at J, leaving 17 bases unmatched. The CDR3 is 20 residues long. CDR3 sequence: CATSRGNSPASGGAMDTQYF. CDR3 nucleotide sequence: TGTGCCACCAGCAGAGGGAACTCCCCGGCTAGCGGGGGGGCCATGGATACGCAGTATTTT.